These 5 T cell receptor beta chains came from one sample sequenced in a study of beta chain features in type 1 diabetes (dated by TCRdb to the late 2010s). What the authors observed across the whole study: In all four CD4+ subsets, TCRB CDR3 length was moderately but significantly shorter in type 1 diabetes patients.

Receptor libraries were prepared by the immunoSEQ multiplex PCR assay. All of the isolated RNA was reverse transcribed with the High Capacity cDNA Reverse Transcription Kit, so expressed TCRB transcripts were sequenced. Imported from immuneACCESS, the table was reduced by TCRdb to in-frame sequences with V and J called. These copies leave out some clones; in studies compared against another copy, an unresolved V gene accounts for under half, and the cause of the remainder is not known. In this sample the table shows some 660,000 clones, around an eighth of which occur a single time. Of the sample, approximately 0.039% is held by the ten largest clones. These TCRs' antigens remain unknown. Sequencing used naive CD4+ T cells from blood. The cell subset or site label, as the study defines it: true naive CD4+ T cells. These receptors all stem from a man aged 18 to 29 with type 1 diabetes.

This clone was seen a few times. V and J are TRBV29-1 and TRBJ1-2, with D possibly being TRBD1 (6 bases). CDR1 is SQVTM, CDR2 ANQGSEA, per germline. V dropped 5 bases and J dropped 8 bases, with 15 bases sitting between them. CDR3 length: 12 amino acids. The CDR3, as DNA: TGCAGCGTTCCGTTCAGGGGTGTAGGCTACACCTTC. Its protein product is CSVPFRGVGYTF.

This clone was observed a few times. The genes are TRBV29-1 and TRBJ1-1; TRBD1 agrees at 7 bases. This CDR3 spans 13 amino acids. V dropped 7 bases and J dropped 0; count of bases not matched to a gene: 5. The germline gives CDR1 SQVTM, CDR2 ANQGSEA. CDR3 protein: CSGTGRMNTEAFF. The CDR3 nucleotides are TGCAGCGGGACAGGTCGCATGAACACTGAAGCTTTCTTT.

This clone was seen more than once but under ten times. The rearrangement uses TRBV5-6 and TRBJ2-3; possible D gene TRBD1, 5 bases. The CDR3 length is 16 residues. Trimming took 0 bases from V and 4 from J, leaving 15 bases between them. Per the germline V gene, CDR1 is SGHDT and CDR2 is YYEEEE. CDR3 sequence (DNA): TGTGCCAGCAGCTTGGTCAGGGATGTAATCCCAGATACGCAGTATTTT. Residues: CASSLVRDVIPDTQYF.

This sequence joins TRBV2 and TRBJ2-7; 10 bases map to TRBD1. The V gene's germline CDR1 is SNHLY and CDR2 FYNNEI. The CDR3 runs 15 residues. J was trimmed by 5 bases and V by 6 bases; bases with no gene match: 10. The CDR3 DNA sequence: TGTGCCAGCAGCTCCCTGGGACAGGGGTCCCACGAGCAGTACTTC. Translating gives CASSSLGQGSHEQYF. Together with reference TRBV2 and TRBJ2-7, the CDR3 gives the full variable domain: EPEVTQTPSHQVTQMGQEVILRCVPISNHLYFYWYRQILGQKVEFLVSFYNNEISEKSEIFDDQFSVERPDGSNFTLKIRSTKLEDSAMYFCASSSLGQGSHEQYFGPGTRLTVT.

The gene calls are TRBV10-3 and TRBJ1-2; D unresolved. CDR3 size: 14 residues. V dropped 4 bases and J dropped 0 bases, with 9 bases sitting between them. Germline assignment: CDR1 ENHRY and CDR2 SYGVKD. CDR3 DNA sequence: TGTGCCATCAGTGGTGCCAGAGCTAACTATGGCTACACCTTC. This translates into CAISGARANYGYTF.